This T cell receptor beta chain was found in a study of cytomegalovirus exposure and HLA in healthy donors. The CDR3 is 16 amino acids. Trimming removed 6 bases from V and 2 bases from J; junction bases left unmatched: 6. Germline V gene sequence: CDR1 KGHSH, CDR2 LQKENI. Assay: immunoSEQ multiplex PCR; the TCRdb copy retains only in-frame clones and omits some. The sample has approximately 180,000 clones, approximately 87% seen once. The clonotype originates from a woman in her twenties or thirties in good health and CMV-seronegative. This chain connects TRBV18 to TRBJ2-2; 10 bases are a match to TRBD1. The sequencing input was PBMCs. CDR3 region: CASSPGTGDNTGELFF. The CDR3 coding sequence is TGTGCCAGCTCGCCCGGGACAGGGGACAACACCGGGGAGCTGTTTTTT.